Listed below are T cell receptor beta chains from one sample, sequenced in a study of cytomegalovirus exposure and HLA in healthy donors. Only in-frame clones appear in the TCRdb table, and some are missing; sequencing was by immunoSEQ multiplex PCR. The sample consists of 90,000 or so clones, around 82% of them appearing once. The sequenced material came from PBMCs. The receptors stem from a man aged 25-45 years in good health and CMV-seropositive. Each CDR3 is given with its conserved first and last residue. The D gene is left open where the match is weak. Rows may omit the clone size; those that give it use once, few, many or a size class.

clone_size | j_call | d_call | v_call | cdr3_aa | cdr3_nt
- | TRBJ2-2 | - | TRBV18 | CASSPPQGLNTGELFF | TGTGCCAGCTCACCACCACAGGGATTGAACACCGGGGAGCTGTTTTTT
- | TRBJ2-2 | TRBD2 | TRBV19 | CASSIRGGAGELFF | TGTGCCAGTAGTATACGGGGAGGGGCCGGGGAGCTGTTTTTT
- | TRBJ2-7 | - | TRBV5-1 | CASSLGQGLPLDQYF | TGCGCCAGCAGCTTGGGGCAGGGGCTACCCCTTGATCAGTACTTC
- | TRBJ2-4 | - | TRBV30 | CAWSGTLGIQYF | TGTGCCTGGAGTGGGACATTGGGCATTCAGTACTTC
- | TRBJ2-1 | TRBD2 | TRBV27 | CASSRRTSGYNEQFF | TGTGCCAGCAGTCGCCGGACTAGCGGCTACAATGAGCAGTTCTTC
- | TRBJ1-1 | - | TRBV6-1 | CATMGAVRNEAFF | TGTGCCACCATGGGGGCAGTCAGGAATGAAGCTTTCTTT
- | TRBJ2-6 | TRBD1 | TRBV28 | CASMVAYRTGRSGANVLTF | TGTGCCAGCATGGTCGCGTACCGGACAGGCCGTTCTGGGGCCAACGTCCTGACTTTC
few | TRBJ1-1 | - | TRBV9 | CASSVVAGNTEAFF | TGTGCCAGCAGCGTAGTGGCAGGGAACACTGAAGCTTTCTTT
- | TRBJ1-5 | - | TRBV28 | CASSFEAGNQPQHF | TGTGCCAGCAGTTTTGAGGCCGGCAATCAGCCCCAGCATTTT
- | TRBJ1-6 | TRBD1 | TRBV6-1 | CATYPRTGQRSPLHF | TGTGCCACGTATCCACGGACAGGGCAACGATCACCCCTCCACTTT
- | TRBJ2-5 | - | TRBV15 | CATSRDRSWLGVQETQYF | TGTGCCACCAGCAGAGACAGGTCGTGGTTGGGAGTCCAAGAGACCCAGTACTTC
- | TRBJ2-1 | TRBD2 | TRBV2 | CASRDGGGWLAGGDNEQFF | TGTGCCAGCAGGGACGGTGGGGGTTGGCTAGCGGGAGGAGACAATGAGCAGTTCTTC
once | TRBJ1-1 | - | TRBV5-1 | CASSFQGFTEAFF | TGCGCCAGCAGCTTCCAGGGGTTCACTGAAGCTTTCTTT
- | TRBJ2-2 | - | TRBV4-1 | CASSQDWGLNTGELFF | TGCGCCAGCAGCCAAGATTGGGGACTCAACACCGGGGAGCTGTTTTTT
- | TRBJ2-1 | - | TRBV10-3 | CAISELQGAEQFF | TGTGCCATCAGTGAGCTACAGGGTGCTGAGCAGTTCTTC